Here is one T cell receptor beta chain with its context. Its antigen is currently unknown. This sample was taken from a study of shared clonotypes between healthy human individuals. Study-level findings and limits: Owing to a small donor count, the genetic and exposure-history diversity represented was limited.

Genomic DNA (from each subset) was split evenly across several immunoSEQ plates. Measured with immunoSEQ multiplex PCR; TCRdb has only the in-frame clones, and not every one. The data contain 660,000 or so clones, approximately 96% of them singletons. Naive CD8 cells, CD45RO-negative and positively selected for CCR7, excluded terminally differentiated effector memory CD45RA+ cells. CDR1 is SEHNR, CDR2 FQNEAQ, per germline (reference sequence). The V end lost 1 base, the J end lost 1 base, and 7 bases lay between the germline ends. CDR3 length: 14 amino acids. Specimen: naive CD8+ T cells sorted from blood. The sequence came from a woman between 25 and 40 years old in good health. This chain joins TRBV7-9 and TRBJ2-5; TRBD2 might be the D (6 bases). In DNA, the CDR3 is TGTGCCAGCAGCTTAGAGCGGGCCCAAGAGACCCAGTACTTC. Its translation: CASSLERAQETQYF.